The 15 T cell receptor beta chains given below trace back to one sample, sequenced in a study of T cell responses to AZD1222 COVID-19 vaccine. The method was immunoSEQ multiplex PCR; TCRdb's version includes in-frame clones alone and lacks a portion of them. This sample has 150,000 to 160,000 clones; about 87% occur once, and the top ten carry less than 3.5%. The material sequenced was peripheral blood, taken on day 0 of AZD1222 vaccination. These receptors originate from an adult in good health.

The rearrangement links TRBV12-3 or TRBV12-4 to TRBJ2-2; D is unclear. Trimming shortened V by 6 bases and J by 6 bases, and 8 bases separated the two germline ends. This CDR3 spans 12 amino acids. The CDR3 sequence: CASSSPSGELFF. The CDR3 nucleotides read TGTGCCAGCAGCTCCCCCTCCGGGGAGCTGTTTTTT.

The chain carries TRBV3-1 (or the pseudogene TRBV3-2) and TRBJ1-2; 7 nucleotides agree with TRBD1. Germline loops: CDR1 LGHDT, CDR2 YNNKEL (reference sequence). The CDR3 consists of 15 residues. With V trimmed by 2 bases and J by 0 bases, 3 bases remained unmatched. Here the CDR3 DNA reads TGTGCCAGCAGCCAACGACAGGGCCCTAACTATGGCTACACCTTC. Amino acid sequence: CASSQRQGPNYGYTF.

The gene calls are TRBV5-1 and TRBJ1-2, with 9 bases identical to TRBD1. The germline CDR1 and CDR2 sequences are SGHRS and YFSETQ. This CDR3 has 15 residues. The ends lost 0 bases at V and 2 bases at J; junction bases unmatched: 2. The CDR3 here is CASSLGDRENYGYTF. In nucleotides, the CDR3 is TGCGCCAGCAGCTTGGGGGACAGGGAAAACTATGGCTACACCTTC.

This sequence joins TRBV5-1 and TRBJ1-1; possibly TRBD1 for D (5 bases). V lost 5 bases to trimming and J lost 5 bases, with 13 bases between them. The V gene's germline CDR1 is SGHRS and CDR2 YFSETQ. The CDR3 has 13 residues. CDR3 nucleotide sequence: TGCGCCAGCAGTTTTGGACAATCTACTGAAGCTTTCTTT. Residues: CASSFGQSTEAFF.

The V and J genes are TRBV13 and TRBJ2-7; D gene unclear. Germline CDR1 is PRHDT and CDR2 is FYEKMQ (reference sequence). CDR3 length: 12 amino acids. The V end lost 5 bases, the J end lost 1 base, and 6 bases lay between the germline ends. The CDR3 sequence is CASSKASYEQYF. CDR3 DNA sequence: TGTGCCAGCAGCAAGGCTTCCTACGAGCAGTACTTC.

The CDR3 reads CASSQLNPQAFF. CDR3 nucleotides: TGTGCCAGCAGCCAGCTGAATCCACAAGCTTTCTTT. The chain joins TRBV14 to TRBJ1-1; D not certain. The CDR3 length is 12 residues. Trimming took 3 bases from V and 9 from J, leaving 11 bases between them. Looked up from germline, CDR1 is SGHDN and CDR2 is FVKESK. Combining the CDR3 with reference TRBV14 and TRBJ1-1 gives the whole variable domain EAGVTQFPSHSVIEKGQTVTLRCDPISGHDNLYWYRRVMGKEIKFLLHFVKESKQDESGMPNNRFLAERTGGTYSTLKVQPAELEDSGVYFCASSQLNPQAFFGQGTRLTVV.

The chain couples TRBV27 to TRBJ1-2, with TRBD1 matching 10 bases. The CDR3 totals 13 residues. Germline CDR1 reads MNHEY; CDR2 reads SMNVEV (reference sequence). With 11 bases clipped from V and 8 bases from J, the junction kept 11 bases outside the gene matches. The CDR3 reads CARLPDRGFGYTF. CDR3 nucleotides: TGTGCCCGCCTCCCGGACAGGGGGTTCGGCTACACCTTC.

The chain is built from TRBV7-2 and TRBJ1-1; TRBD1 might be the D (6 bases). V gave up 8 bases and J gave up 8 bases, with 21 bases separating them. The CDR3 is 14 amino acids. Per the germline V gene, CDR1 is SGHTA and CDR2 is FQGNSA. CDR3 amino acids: CASATRGGEAEAFF. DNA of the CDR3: TGTGCCAGCGCCACTCGAGGGGGAGAGGCCGAAGCTTTCTTT.

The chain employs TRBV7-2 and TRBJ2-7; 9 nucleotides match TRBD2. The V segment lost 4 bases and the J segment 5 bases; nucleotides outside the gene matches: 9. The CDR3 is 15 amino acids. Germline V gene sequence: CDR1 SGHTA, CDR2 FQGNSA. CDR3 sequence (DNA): TGTGCCAGCAGCTCGTCTTATAGCGGGGGTCACGAGCAGTACTTC. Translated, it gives CASSSSYSGGHEQYF.

The CDR3 loop is CASSYTRDEGAEAFF. CDR3 DNA sequence: TGTGCCAGCAGTTACACCCGGGACGAGGGCGCTGAAGCTTTCTTT. The chain joins TRBV6-5 to TRBJ1-1; a weak D match, TRBD1 (5 bases). CDR1 and CDR2 from the germline V gene are MNHEY and SVGAGI. V dropped 2 bases and J dropped 6 bases, with 16 bases sitting between them. CDR3 length equals 15 residues.

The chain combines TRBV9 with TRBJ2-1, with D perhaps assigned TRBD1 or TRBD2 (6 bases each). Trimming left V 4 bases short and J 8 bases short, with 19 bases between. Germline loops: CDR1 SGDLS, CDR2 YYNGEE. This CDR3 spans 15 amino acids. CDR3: CASSPRLNREDEQFF. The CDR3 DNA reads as TGTGCCAGCAGCCCCCGGTTGAACAGGGAGGATGAGCAGTTCTTC.

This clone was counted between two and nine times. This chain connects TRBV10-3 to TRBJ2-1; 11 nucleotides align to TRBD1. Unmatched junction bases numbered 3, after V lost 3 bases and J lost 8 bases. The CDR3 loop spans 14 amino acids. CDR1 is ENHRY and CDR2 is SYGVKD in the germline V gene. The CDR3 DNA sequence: TGTGCCATCAGTGACCCGGGACAGGGGGATGAGCAGTTCTTC. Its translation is CAISDPGQGDEQFF.

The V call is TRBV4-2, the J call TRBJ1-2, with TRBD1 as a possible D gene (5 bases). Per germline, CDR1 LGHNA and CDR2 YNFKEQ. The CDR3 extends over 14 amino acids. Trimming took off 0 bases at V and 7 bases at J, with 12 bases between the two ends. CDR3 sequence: CASSQEARDPGYTF. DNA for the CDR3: TGTGCCAGCAGCCAAGAGGCCAGGGATCCTGGCTACACCTTC.

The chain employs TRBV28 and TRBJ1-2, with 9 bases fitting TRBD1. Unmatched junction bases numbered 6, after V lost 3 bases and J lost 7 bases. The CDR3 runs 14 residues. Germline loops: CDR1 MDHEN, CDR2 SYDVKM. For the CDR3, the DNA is TGTGCCAGCAGTTTGACAGGGGGAGGTGCTGGCTACACCTTC. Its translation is CASSLTGGGAGYTF.

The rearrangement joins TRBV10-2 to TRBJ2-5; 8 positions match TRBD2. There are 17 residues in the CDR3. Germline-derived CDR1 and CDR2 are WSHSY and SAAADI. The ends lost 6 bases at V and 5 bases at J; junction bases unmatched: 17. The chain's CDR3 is CASSLSGGAWQGETQYF. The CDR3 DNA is TGCGCCAGCAGCCTAAGCGGGGGTGCATGGCAGGGGGAGACCCAGTACTTC.